The subject of this entry is one TCR beta chain. CDR3 size: 15 residues. V lost 3 bases, J lost 7 bases, and 18 bases lay in between. Germline assignment: CDR1 SNHLY and CDR2 FYNNEI. This table comes from immunoSEQ multiplex PCR, and its TCRdb copy is limited to in-frame clones, with some not included. The sample has 93,000 or so clones, around 94% seen once; the top ten hold about 0.88%. This entry is derived from a study of T cell changes during pregnancy in multiple sclerosis. This clonotype was obtained from a female donor with multiple sclerosis, enrolled in a pregnancy study. The sequenced sample was peripheral blood, obtained after pregnancy. V gene TRBV2 combines with J gene TRBJ2-5, with D maybe TRBD2 (6 bases). CDR3 loop: CASSDRDSRFGTQYF. CDR3 DNA: TGTGCCAGCAGTGACCGGGACTCCCGCTTTGGGACCCAGTACTTC.